The source of this T cell receptor beta chain is a study of T cell responses to AZD1222 COVID-19 vaccine. With regard to this clone: As yet, its antigen is unknown.

The CDR3 runs 16 residues. The germline V gene encodes CDR1 LNHNV and CDR2 YYDKDF (reference sequence). Trimming pared 0 bases from V and 7 bases from J, leaving 13 bases between. Notes on the study in general: Donor demographics were predominantly white British with a female majority; clonal diversity may be underestimated.

Method: immunoSEQ multiplex PCR; TCRdb's copy keeps in-frame clones and lacks some. The table lists 120,000 or so clones, around 90% of them singletons. V and J are TRBV15 and TRBJ1-6; TRBD1 is a possible D gene (5 bases). The material was peripheral blood, obtained on day 0 of AZD1222 vaccination. The TCR was taken from an adult in good health. The CDR3 protein is CATSRERGGSNSPLHF. The CDR3, as DNA: TGTGCCACCAGCAGAGAGAGGGGAGGGTCGAATTCACCCCTCCACTTT.